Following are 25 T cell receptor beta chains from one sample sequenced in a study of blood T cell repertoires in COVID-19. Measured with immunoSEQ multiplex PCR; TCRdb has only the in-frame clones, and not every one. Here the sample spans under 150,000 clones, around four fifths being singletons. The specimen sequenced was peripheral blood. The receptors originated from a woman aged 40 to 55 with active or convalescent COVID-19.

The CDR3 DNA reads TGTGCCAGCAGTTTGACACTCGGCGAGCAGTACTTC. It yields the protein CASSLTLGEQYF. The chain carries TRBV27 and TRBJ2-7; D unresolved. The CDR3 has 12 amino acids. The germline V and J ends were trimmed by 3 bases and 6 bases, with 9 bases remaining between them. Germline V lookup: CDR1 MNHEY, CDR2 SMNVEV (reference sequence).

The CDR3 sequence: CASTPAEGLNTEAFF. The CDR3 nucleotides are TGTGCCAGTACCCCGGCGGAGGGATTGAACACTGAAGCTTTCTTT. This rearrangement joins TRBV19 to TRBJ1-1; D gene unclear. Trimming left V 7 bases short and J 0 bases short, with 15 bases between. This CDR3 region has 15 residues. Germline assignment: CDR1 LNHDA and CDR2 SQIVND (reference sequence).

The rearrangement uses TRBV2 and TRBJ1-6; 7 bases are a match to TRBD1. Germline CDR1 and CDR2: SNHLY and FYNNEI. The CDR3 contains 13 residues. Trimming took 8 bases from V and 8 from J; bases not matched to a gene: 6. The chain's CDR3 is CASGGQRDSPLHF. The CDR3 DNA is TGTGCCAGCGGGGGACAGCGTGATTCACCCCTCCACTTT.

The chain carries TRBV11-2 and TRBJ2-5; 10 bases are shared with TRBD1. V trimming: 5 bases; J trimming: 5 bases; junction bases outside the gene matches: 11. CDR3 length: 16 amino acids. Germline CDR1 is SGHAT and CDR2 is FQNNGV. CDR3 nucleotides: TGTGCCAGCAGCATAGGTGACAGGGGGCTGTGGGAGACCCAGTACTTC. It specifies CASSIGDRGLWETQYF.

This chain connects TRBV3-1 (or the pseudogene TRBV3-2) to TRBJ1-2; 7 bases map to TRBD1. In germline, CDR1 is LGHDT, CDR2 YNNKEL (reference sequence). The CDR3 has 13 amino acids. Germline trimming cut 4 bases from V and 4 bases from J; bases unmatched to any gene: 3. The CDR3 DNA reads TGTGCCAGCAGCCGGGGACAGTCCTATGGCTACACCTTC. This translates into CASSRGQSYGYTF.

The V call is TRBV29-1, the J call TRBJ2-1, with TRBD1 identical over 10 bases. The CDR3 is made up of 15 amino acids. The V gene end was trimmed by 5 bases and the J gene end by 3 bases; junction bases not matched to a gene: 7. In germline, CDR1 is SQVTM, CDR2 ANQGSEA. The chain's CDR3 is CSVSTGTGDYNEQFF. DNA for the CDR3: TGCAGCGTTTCCACCGGGACAGGGGACTACAATGAGCAGTTCTTC.

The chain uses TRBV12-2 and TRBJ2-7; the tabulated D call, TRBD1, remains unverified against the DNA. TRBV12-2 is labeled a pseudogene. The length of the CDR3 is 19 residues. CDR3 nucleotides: TGTGCAAGTCGCTTTCATTTCCCGGCCAGGGGGATTCTACAATACGAGCAGTACTTC. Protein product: CASRFHFPARGILQYEQYF.

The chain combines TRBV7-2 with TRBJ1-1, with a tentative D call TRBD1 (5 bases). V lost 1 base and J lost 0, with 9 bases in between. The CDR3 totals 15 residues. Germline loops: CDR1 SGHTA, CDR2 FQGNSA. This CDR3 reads CASSLGGGMNTEAFF. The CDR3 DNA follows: TGTGCCAGCAGCTTAGGCGGGGGGATGAACACTGAAGCTTTCTTT.

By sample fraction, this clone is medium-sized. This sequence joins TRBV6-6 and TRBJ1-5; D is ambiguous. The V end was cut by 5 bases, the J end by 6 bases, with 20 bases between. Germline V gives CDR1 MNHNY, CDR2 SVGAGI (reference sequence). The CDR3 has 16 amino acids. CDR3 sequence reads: CASSHPRTGGGQPQHF. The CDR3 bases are TGTGCCAGCAGTCACCCACGCACCGGAGGTGGTCAGCCCCAGCATTTT.

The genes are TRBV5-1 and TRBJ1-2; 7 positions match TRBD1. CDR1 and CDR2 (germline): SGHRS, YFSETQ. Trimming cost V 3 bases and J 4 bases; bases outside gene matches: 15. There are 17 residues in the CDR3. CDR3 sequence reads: CASSSAADRPVGYGYTF. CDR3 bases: TGCGCCAGCAGCTCAGCGGCGGACAGGCCAGTGGGCTATGGCTACACCTTC.

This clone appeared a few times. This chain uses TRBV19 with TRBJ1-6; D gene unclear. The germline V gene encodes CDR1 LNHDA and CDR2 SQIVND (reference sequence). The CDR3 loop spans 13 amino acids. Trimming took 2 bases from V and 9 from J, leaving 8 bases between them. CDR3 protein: CASSIMAGSPLHF. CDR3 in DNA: TGTGCCAGTAGTATAATGGCAGGTTCACCCCTCCACTTT.

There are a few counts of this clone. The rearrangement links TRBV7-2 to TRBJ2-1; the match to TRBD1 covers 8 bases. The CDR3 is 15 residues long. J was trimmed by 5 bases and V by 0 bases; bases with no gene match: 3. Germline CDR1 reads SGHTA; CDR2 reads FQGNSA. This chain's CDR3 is CASSLAGQGNNEQFF. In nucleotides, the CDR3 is TGTGCCAGCAGCTTAGCCGGACAGGGAAACAATGAGCAGTTCTTC.

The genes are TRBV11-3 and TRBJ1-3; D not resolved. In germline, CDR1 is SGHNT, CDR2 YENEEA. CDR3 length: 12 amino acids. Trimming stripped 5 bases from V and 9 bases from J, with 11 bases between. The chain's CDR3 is CASSPGSGTIYF. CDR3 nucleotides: TGTGCCAGCAGCCCCGGGTCGGGCACCATATATTTT. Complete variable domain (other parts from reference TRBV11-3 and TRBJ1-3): EAGVVQSPRYKIIEKKQPVAFWCNPISGHNTLYWYLQNLGQGPELLIRYENEEAVDDSQLPKDRFSAERLKGVDSTLKIQPAELGDSAVYLCASSPGSGTIYFGEGSWLTVV.

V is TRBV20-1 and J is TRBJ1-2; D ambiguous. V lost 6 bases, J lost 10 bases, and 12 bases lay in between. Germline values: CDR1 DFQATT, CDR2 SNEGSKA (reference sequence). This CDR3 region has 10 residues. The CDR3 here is CSALFGDYTF. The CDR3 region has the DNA TGCAGTGCCCTATTCGGGGACTACACCTTC.

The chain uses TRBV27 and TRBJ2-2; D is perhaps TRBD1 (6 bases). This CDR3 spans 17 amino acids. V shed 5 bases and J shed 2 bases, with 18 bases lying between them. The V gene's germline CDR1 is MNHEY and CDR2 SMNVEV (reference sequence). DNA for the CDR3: TGTGCCAGCAGTCCTAAGCAGTACAGGGCCAACACCGGGGAGCTGTTTTTT. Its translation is CASSPKQYRANTGELFF.

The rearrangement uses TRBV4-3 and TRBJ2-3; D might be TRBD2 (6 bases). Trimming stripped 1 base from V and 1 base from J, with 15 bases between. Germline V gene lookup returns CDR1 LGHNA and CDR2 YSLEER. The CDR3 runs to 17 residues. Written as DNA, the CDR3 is TGCGCCAGCAGCCAAGGCATGGGAGGCGGTGGCACAGATACGCAGTATTTT. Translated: CASSQGMGGGGTDTQYF.

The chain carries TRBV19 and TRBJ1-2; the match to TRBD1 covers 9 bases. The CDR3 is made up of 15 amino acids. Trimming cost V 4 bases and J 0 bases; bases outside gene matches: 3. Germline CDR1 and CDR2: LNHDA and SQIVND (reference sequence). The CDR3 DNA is TGTGCCAGTAGTAGCCGGGACAGGGCTAACTATGGCTACACCTTC. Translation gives CASSSRDRANYGYTF.

The CDR3 bases are TGCGCCAGCAGCTTGTGGCGGGGGACCCCCACAGATACGCAGTATTTT. This sequence encodes CASSLWRGTPTDTQYF. This chain links TRBV5-1 with TRBJ2-3, with 7 bases fitting TRBD2. Germline lookup yields CDR1 SGHRS and CDR2 YFSETQ. CDR3 length: 16 residues. V gave up 1 base and J gave up 2 bases; unmatched junction bases: 7.

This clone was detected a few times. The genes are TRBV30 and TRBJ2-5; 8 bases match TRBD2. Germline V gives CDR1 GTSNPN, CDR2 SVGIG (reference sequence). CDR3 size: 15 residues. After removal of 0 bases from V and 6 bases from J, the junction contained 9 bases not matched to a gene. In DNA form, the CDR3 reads TGTGCCTGGAGTGTATTTCCGGGGGGGGCAAAGACCCAGTACTTC. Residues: CAWSVFPGGAKTQYF.

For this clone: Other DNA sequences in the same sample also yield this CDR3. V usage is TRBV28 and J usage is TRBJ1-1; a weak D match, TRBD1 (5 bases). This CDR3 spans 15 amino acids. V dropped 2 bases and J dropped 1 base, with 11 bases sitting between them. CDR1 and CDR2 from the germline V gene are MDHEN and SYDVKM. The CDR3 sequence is CASSLTRQGNTEAFF. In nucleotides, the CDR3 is TGTGCCAGCAGTTTAACGAGGCAGGGGAACACTGAAGCTTTCTTT.

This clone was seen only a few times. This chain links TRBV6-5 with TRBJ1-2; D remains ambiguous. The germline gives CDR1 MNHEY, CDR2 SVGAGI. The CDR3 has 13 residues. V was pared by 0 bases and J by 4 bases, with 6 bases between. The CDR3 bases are TGTGCCAGCAGTTACTCGGAGTCCTATGGCTACACCTTC. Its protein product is CASSYSESYGYTF.

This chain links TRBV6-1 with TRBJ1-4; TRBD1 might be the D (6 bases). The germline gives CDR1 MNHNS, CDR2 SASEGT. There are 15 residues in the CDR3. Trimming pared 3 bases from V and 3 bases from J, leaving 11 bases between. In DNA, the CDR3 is TGTGCCAGCAGTGAGAGAGGGGGAGCTAATGAAAAACTGTTTTTT. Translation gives CASSERGGANEKLFF.

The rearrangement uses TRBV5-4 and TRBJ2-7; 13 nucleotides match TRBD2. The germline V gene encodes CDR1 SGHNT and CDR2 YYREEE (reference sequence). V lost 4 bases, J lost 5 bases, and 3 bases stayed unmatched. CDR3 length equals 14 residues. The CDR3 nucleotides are TGTGCCAGCAGCCGGACTAGCGGGAGTGACGAGCAGTACTTC. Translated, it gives CASSRTSGSDEQYF.

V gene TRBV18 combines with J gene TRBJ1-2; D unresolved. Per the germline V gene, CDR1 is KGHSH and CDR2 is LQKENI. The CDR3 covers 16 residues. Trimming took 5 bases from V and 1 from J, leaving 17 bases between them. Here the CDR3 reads CASSSRSDTDNYGYTF. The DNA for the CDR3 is TGTGCCAGCTCATCCCGTTCTGACACCGATAACTATGGCTACACCTTC.

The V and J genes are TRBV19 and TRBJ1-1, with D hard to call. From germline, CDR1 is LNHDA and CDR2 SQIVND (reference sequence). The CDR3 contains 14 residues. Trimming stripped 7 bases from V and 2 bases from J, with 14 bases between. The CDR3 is CASTPGRQNTEAFF. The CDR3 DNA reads TGTGCCAGTACCCCAGGCAGACAAAACACTGAAGCTTTCTTT.